This paragraph reports one T cell receptor beta chain. The antigen remains undetermined. The sample is drawn from a study of shared clonotypes between healthy human individuals. Study outcomes and limitations: Deeper or shallower sequencing was expected to change how clonotypes are shared among donors. The naive CD4 repertoires of a few donors were compared, and roughly 5% of clonotypes were shared.

Each sample came from a Caucasian adult donor living in Nashville, Tennessee. The germline V and J ends were trimmed by 3 bases and 6 bases, with 15 bases remaining between them. The CDR3 spans 15 residues. CDR1 and CDR2 from the germline V gene are KGHSH and LQKENI. Sequencing was performed with immunoSEQ multiplex PCR; in TCRdb, only in-frame clones are kept and a portion is missing. Seen here are 330,000 or so clones, over 70% observed once, and the top ten hold 10%. The V call is TRBV18, the J call TRBJ2-1, with a tentative D call TRBD2 (6 bases). The TCR comes from a man younger than 45 in good health. The source material was memory CD4+ T cells sorted from blood. Subset denoted: CD45RA-negative fraction. CDR3 nucleotide sequence: TGTGCCAGCTCACCGCCGGGACTTGTAACCAATGAGCAGTTCTTC. It specifies CASSPPGLVTNEQFF.